This TCR beta chain was captured in a study of OX40 agonist ivuxolimab in advanced cancers. Across the whole study: Patients achieving partial responses numbered three: one hepatocellular carcinoma case and two cutaneous melanoma cases.

Libraries were prepared by immunoSEQ multiplex PCR; TCRdb keeps only in-frame clonotypes and omits some of them. In the table there are fewer than 85,000 clones, around nine tenths of which are singletons. The V and J ends lost 1 base and 5 bases respectively, with 6 bases between them. Per the germline V gene, CDR1 is MNHEY and CDR2 is SMNVEV (reference sequence). This CDR3 has 13 residues. The V call is TRBV27, the J call TRBJ2-1; D not resolved. The receptor's source is an adult with an advanced solid tumor such as melanoma, head and neck, liver or kidney cancer. The source was CD4+ or CD8+ T cells sorted from blood, collected in a trial of the OX40 agonist ivuxolimab. The CDR3 region is CASSLLGNNEQFF. CDR3 nucleotide sequence: TGTGCCAGCAGTTTATTAGGAAACAATGAGCAGTTCTTC.